These T cell receptor beta chains were read from a single sample in a study of blood T cell repertoires in COVID-19. Only in-frame clones appear in the TCRdb table, and some are missing; sequencing was by immunoSEQ multiplex PCR. This sample yields fewer than 120,000 clones, of which approximately 68% are seen a single time; 6% to 8.5% belongs to the top ten. The source material was peripheral blood. The receptors were sampled from a woman aged 55-75 years with acute or convalescent COVID-19. CDR3s leave out the opening cysteine and the closing phenylalanine or tryptophan.

v_gene: TRBV19
j_gene: TRBJ1-5
CDR3aa: ASSVRQSNQPQH

v_gene: TRBV3-1/TRBV3-2
j_gene: TRBJ2-7
CDR3aa: ASSQYRTGGRGEQY

v_gene: TRBV30
j_gene: TRBJ1-5
CDR3aa: AWRAGFQSNQPQH

v_gene: TRBV21-1
j_gene: TRBJ1-5
CDR3aa: ASSNRGGKGNQPQH

v_gene: TRBV9
j_gene: TRBJ1-3
CDR3aa: ASSADGAGNTIY

v_gene: TRBV19
j_gene: TRBJ1-2
CDR3aa: ASSIRGSYGYT

v_gene: TRBV3-1/TRBV3-2
j_gene: TRBJ1-2
CDR3aa: ASSQQGARSGYT

v_gene: TRBV6-1
j_gene: TRBJ1-3
CDR3aa: ASSEIFVGGQFGNTIY

v_gene: TRBV6-5
j_gene: TRBJ2-3
CDR3aa: ASSRSGGAPDTQY

v_gene: TRBV18
j_gene: TRBJ2-3
CDR3aa: ASSRQGTYGTDTQY

v_gene: TRBV3-1/TRBV3-2
j_gene: TRBJ2-1
CDR3aa: ASSQGLRTYNEQF

v_gene: TRBV7-8
j_gene: TRBJ2-7
CDR3aa: ASSPTGPGQY

v_gene: TRBV3-1/TRBV3-2
j_gene: TRBJ1-2
CDR3aa: ASSQDYNHGQGYGYT

v_gene: TRBV20-1
j_gene: TRBJ2-7
CDR3aa: SAREVNEQY

v_gene: TRBV19
j_gene: TRBJ1-5
CDR3aa: ASSIWPINQPQH

v_gene: TRBV24-1
j_gene: TRBJ1-5
CDR3aa: ATSDYSNQPQH

v_gene: TRBV6-6
j_gene: TRBJ1-5
CDR3aa: ASSHRGPNQPQH

v_gene: TRBV4-1
j_gene: TRBJ1-1
CDR3aa: ASSRTGGDGWMNTEAF

v_gene: TRBV5-4
j_gene: TRBJ2-7
CDR3aa: ASSLDAVGSYEQY

v_gene: TRBV19
j_gene: TRBJ2-2
CDR3aa: ASLSGTNTGELF

v_gene: TRBV4-1
j_gene: TRBJ1-6
CDR3aa: ASRRQGGNSPLH

v_gene: TRBV25-1
j_gene: TRBJ2-7
CDR3aa: ASSEGRPTGEQY

v_gene: TRBV28
j_gene: TRBJ2-7
CDR3aa: ASLVPTTYEQY

v_gene: TRBV6-1
j_gene: TRBJ2-1
CDR3aa: ASSEVTGISEQF

v_gene: TRBV28
j_gene: TRBJ1-2
CDR3aa: ASSLSITLYGYT

v_gene: TRBV19
j_gene: TRBJ2-7
CDR3aa: ASPRQGWEQY

v_gene: TRBV19
j_gene: TRBJ2-7
CDR3aa: ASSPRGGTYEQY

v_gene: TRBV6-1
j_gene: TRBJ1-6
CDR3aa: ASSESRAGHSPLH

v_gene: TRBV12-3/TRBV12-4
j_gene: TRBJ1-6
CDR3aa: ASSLGTNSPLH

v_gene: TRBV5-1
j_gene: TRBJ1-1
CDR3aa: ASSLGQTEAF

v_gene: TRBV19
j_gene: TRBJ2-2
CDR3aa: ASRADRGELF

v_gene: TRBV4-2
j_gene: TRBJ1-3
CDR3aa: ASSQDWSRTNSGNTIY

v_gene: TRBV18
j_gene: TRBJ2-7
CDR3aa: ASSQLSAGSEQY

v_gene: TRBV7-2
j_gene: TRBJ2-2
CDR3aa: ASSLALSDTGELF

v_gene: TRBV7-9
j_gene: TRBJ1-2
CDR3aa: ASSLGTDYGYT

v_gene: TRBV9
j_gene: TRBJ2-5
CDR3aa: ASSVLGHGQIETQY

v_gene: TRBV5-1
j_gene: TRBJ2-2
CDR3aa: ASSQGNTGELF

v_gene: TRBV28
j_gene: TRBJ1-5
CDR3aa: ASSSSTGGQPQH

v_gene: TRBV4-1
j_gene: TRBJ1-5
CDR3aa: ASSQDQGLGQPQH

v_gene: TRBV19
j_gene: TRBJ2-2
CDR3aa: ASSIQYTGELF

v_gene: TRBV25-1
j_gene: TRBJ2-7
CDR3aa: ASSLGSLGPYEQY

v_gene: TRBV7-9
j_gene: TRBJ1-2
CDR3aa: ASSLDSFYGYT

v_gene: TRBV27
j_gene: TRBJ1-1
CDR3aa: ASSLLGGGGYAF

v_gene: TRBV7-9
j_gene: TRBJ2-3
CDR3aa: ASSPGYSSTDTQY

v_gene: TRBV19
j_gene: TRBJ1-5
CDR3aa: ASSSTGSNQPQH

v_gene: TRBV27
j_gene: TRBJ1-2
CDR3aa: ASSFWGQADYGYT

v_gene: TRBV27
j_gene: TRBJ1-5
CDR3aa: ASSLEGRDQPQH

v_gene: TRBV5-1
j_gene: TRBJ1-4
CDR3aa: ASASGRGNEKLF